This is a list of T cell receptor beta chains from one sample in a study of cytomegalovirus exposure and HLA in healthy donors. Assay: immunoSEQ multiplex PCR; the TCRdb copy retains only in-frame clones and omits some. The sample includes about 220,000 clones, about four fifths seen only once; the top ten take around 6%. The sample comprised PBMCs. These receptor sequences come from a man aged 40-55 years in good health and CMV-seropositive. Each CDR3 is given with its conserved first and last residue. The order of the fields is V gene, J gene, D gene, clone size, CDR3 length, CDR3 DNA, CDR3 protein. D genes are given only for firm matches. Size is omitted from some rows. Given values are once, few, many or a class for expanded clones.

TRBV5-1,TRBJ1-1,TRBD1,-,17,TGCGCCAGCAGCTTGACAGGGGTTGAATTTTTACACACTGAAGCTTTCTTT,CASSLTGVEFLHTEAFF
TRBV5-1,TRBJ1-3,TRBD1,-,14,TGCGCCAGCAGGCCTGGACAGGACCGAAACACCATATATTTT,CASRPGQDRNTIYF
TRBV30,TRBJ2-7,-,once,13,TGTGCCTGGAACGGACAGTCGCGCTACGAGCAGTACTTC,CAWNGQSRYEQYF
TRBV6-1,TRBJ2-5,-,-,15,TGTGCCAGCTTACGGGGGAGCTTAAACCAAGAGACCCAGTACTTC,CASLRGSLNQETQYF
TRBV9,TRBJ1-3,TRBD1,once,17,TGTGCCAGCAGCGCCGGGTCTAGACAGGGTCATGGAAACACCATATATTTT,CASSAGSRQGHGNTIYF
TRBV5-1,TRBJ2-2,-,few,14,TGCGCCAGCAGACCACAGGGATATACCGGGGAGCTGTTTTTT,CASRPQGYTGELFF
TRBV4-1,TRBJ2-1,-,-,16,TGCGCCAGCAGCCAAGATCCGGGAGTGAGGTACAATGAGCAGTTCTTC,CASSQDPGVRYNEQFF
TRBV25-1,TRBJ1-1,TRBD1,-,13,TGTGCCAGCGGGAGGACAGGGAAGACTGAAGCTTTCTTT,CASGRTGKTEAFF
TRBV7-8,TRBJ1-6,TRBD1,-,15,TGTGCCAGCAGCTTGACAGGGGGCGAGAATTCACCCCTCCACTTT,CASSLTGGENSPLHF
TRBV27,TRBJ2-3,-,-,11,TGTGCCAGCAGTTTGGAGGATACGCAGTATTTT,CASSLEDTQYF
TRBV27,TRBJ1-2,-,once,14,TGTGCCAGCAGTTTCGGACCGGAGGGCTATGGCTACACCTTC,CASSFGPEGYGYTF
TRBV18,TRBJ1-5,-,few,16,TGTGCCAGCTCACCAGGCGCACAGGGTAGCAATCAGCCCCAGCATTTT,CASSPGAQGSNQPQHF
TRBV9,TRBJ2-6,TRBD2,-,19,TGTGCCAGCAGCCCCAGACTAGCGGGGGAGGTCTCTGGGGCCAACGTCCTGACTTTC,CASSPRLAGEVSGANVLTF
TRBV18,TRBJ2-2,TRBD2,-,17,TGTGCCAGCTCACCTCTCCCGACTAGCGTATGGACCGGGGAGCTGTTTTTT,CASSPLPTSVWTGELFF
TRBV7-8,TRBJ2-1,-,-,16,TGTGCCAGCAGCGTTAGACAGCTGAGCTCCTACAATGAGCAGTTCTTC,CASSVRQLSSYNEQFF
TRBV5-6,TRBJ1-4,-,-,16,TGTGCCAGCAGCTTACTGGCAGGGGCTGGAGTAGAAAAACTGTTTTTT,CASSLLAGAGVEKLFF
TRBV30,TRBJ2-3,TRBD1,-,15,TGTGCCTGGAGGCTCCGGCAGGGGGCTACAGATACGCAGTATTTT,CAWRLRQGATDTQYF
TRBV29-1,TRBJ1-1,TRBD1,-,12,TGCGGGGGACAGGGCTCTTACACTGAAGCTTTCTTT,CGGQGSYTEAFF
TRBV7-2,TRBJ2-1,-,-,16,TGTGCCAGCAGCTTAAAGGCGGGAACCTTTGCGAATGAGCAGTTCTTC,CASSLKAGTFANEQFF
TRBV5-8,TRBJ1-4,TRBD1,-,14,TGTGCCAGCAGCTTCGGGACAGCCAGTGAAAAACTGTTTTTT,CASSFGTASEKLFF
TRBV4-1,TRBJ1-5,-,-,14,TGCGCCAGCAGCCAAGATGAGGGAAATCAGCCCCAGCATTTT,CASSQDEGNQPQHF
TRBV19,TRBJ2-7,TRBD2,-,15,TGTGCCAGTAGTATGAGTGCGGGAGGGCTCTACGAGCAGTACTTC,CASSMSAGGLYEQYF
TRBV7-9,TRBJ2-1,-,-,16,TGTGCCAGCAGCTTAGCGTCTCGTAGTTTGTTCAATGAGCAGTTCTTC,CASSLASRSLFNEQFF
TRBV6-1,TRBJ2-1,-,-,13,TGTGCCAGCAGTGATGAACAGTACAATGAGCAGTTCTTC,CASSDEQYNEQFF
TRBV7-9,TRBJ1-4,-,once,15,TGTGCCAGCAGCTCTTTCAGGGTCGGGAATGAAAAACTGTTTTTT,CASSSFRVGNEKLFF
TRBV6-5,TRBJ2-1,TRBD2,-,14,TGTGCCAGCAGTAGGACTAGCGGGAGAAATGAGCAGTTCTTC,CASSRTSGRNEQFF
TRBV30,TRBJ1-1,-,-,15,TGTGCCTGGAGTCGAGTGTCTGATGTGAACACTGAAGCTTTCTTT,CAWSRVSDVNTEAFF
TRBV5-1,TRBJ1-2,-,-,12,TGCGCCAGCAGCGAACCTACAGGGCAGCACACCTTC,CASSEPTGQHTF
TRBV10-3,TRBJ2-3,-,-,14,TGTGCCATCAACCACGGAGGCCGCACAGATACGCAGTATTTT,CAINHGGRTDTQYF
TRBV6-1,TRBJ1-1,-,-,12,TGTGCCAGCGGCTTCGGGGGCACTGAAGCTTTCTTT,CASGFGGTEAFF
TRBV29-1,TRBJ2-3,-,-,15,TGCAGCGTTGAAGGGTCGACTGAGAGCACAGATACGCAGTATTTT,CSVEGSTESTDTQYF
TRBV11-3,TRBJ2-2,TRBD1,-,15,TGTGCCAGCAGCTTGGGGACAGTTTACACCGGGGAGCTGTTTTTT,CASSLGTVYTGELFF
TRBV9,TRBJ2-2,-,once,13,TGTGCCAGCAGACCCGACACCACCGGGGAGCTGTTTTTT,CASRPDTTGELFF
TRBV19,TRBJ1-2,-,-,14,TGTGCCAGTAGTATAGGGGCTACTAACTATGGCTACACCTTC,CASSIGATNYGYTF
TRBV10-2,TRBJ1-1,-,few,16,TGCGCCAGCTTACAGGGTAAGTGGCGAGATGACACTGAAGCTTTCTTT,CASLQGKWRDDTEAFF
TRBV5-1,TRBJ2-2,TRBD1,few,17,TGCGCCAGCAGCCAATTTGACAGGGGGCCGCTCACCGGGGAGCTGTTTTTT,CASSQFDRGPLTGELFF
TRBV6-5,TRBJ2-5,-,once,13,TGTGCCAGCAGTTACTGGCGGGGAGAGACCCAGTACTTC,CASSYWRGETQYF
TRBV2,TRBJ1-4,-,-,14,TGTGCCAGCAGGCGGGCAGACTATAATGAAAAACTGTTTTTT,CASRRADYNEKLFF
TRBV5-1,TRBJ1-1,-,-,14,TGCGCCAGCAGCTTGGAACAGATGAACACTGAAGCTTTCTTT,CASSLEQMNTEAFF
TRBV20-1,TRBJ2-1,-,-,11,TGCAGTGCTCCCCTCCACAATGAGCAGTTCTTC,CSAPLHNEQFF
TRBV5-6,TRBJ2-5,TRBD2,-,14,TGTGCCAGCAAGATCGGACTAGGAAGGGAGACCCAGTACTTC,CASKIGLGRETQYF
TRBV29-1,TRBJ1-2,-,-,12,TGCAGCGTTGCTGCTGACACTCGAGGCTACACCTTC,CSVAADTRGYTF
TRBV5-1,TRBJ1-1,-,-,15,TGCGCCAGCAGCTTGGCCTCTCGGTTGAACACTGAAGCTTTCTTT,CASSLASRLNTEAFF
TRBV19,TRBJ2-3,-,-,15,TGTGCCAGTAGTGGGGGCCGGGGGGCAGCAGATACGCAGTATTTT,CASSGGRGAADTQYF
TRBV2,TRBJ2-7,TRBD1,-,13,TGTGCCAGCAGTGTCAACAGGGGTTACGAGCAGTACTTC,CASSVNRGYEQYF